This T cell receptor beta chain is from a study of CD8 T cells in Susac syndrome. When the RNA was reverse transcribed, random hexamers were used with an input of roughly 0.45 to 1 ug. Amplification of the TCR beta CDR3 was carried out by immunoSEQ multiplex PCR, which spanned a total of 54 Vbeta and 13 Jbeta segments. From the immunoSEQ multiplex PCR reads, TCRdb called clonotypes with MiXCR, one entry per CDR3 protein. The data contain about 200,000 distinct CDR3 sequences, around 95% of them singletons. CD8+ and CD4+ T cells from blood underwent TCR beta sequencing, which was carried out in a high-throughput format. V was cut by 1 base and J by 5 bases, with 12 bases left in between. This CDR3 is 14 amino acids long. Germline V gives CDR1 LGHNA, CDR2 YNFKEQ.

Sequenced input: CD4+ T cells from PBMCs. The clonotype was recovered from a human donor with multiple sclerosis. The genes are TRBV4-2 and TRBJ2-7; the D is unclear. The CDR3 nucleotides are TGTGCCAGCAGCCAAGTATTCCAGGTCCACGAGCAGTACTTC. Translation: CASSQVFQVHEQYF.